A selection of T cell receptor beta chains follows, all from one sample in a study of T cell changes during pregnancy in multiple sclerosis. Profiled with immunoSEQ multiplex PCR; TCRdb holds only in-frame clones, not every one. The sample has 55,000 to 65,000 clones, approximately 93% seen once. Sequenced material: CD8+ T cells from peripheral blood mononuclear cells, taken in the third trimester of pregnancy. All receptors come from a female donor with multiple sclerosis, enrolled in a pregnancy study. Both conserved end residues are trimmed from each CDR3.

j_call v_call cdr3_aa
TRBJ2-5 TRBV4-1 ASSQEWDREETQY
TRBJ2-7 TRBV7-2 ASSLGLAGLYEQY
TRBJ2-7 TRBV5-1 ASSPRGGSPYEQY
TRBJ2-1 TRBV19 ASSPLPGEQF
TRBJ2-1 TRBV9 ASSVSGTSSYNEQF
TRBJ2-7 TRBV4-2 ASSQGRSIGRTREQY
TRBJ2-2 TRBV7-3 ASSFGLVGNTGELF
TRBJ2-7 TRBV27 ASSLSDRYEQY
TRBJ1-2 TRBV9 ASSGQGGYNDYT
TRBJ2-7 TRBV7-6 ASSLFGGRGEQY
TRBJ2-7 TRBV7-9 ASSRLLAGEAYEQY
TRBJ1-5 TRBV5-8 ASSPPGDYLNQPQH
TRBJ2-7 TRBV30 AWSVQAEQY
TRBJ2-1 TRBV9 ASSGTSGRYNEQF
TRBJ2-7 TRBV27 ASSLQGLQGEQY
TRBJ2-7 TRBV27 ASSLTGAPYEQY
TRBJ1-1 TRBV5-8 ASSLEVRGVNTEAF
TRBJ2-1 TRBV7-9 ASSSPDRGPYNEQF
TRBJ2-2 TRBV5-1 ASSSGQGVPGELF
TRBJ2-3 TRBV4-2 ASSHLGATSTDTQY
TRBJ2-7 TRBV15 ATSRAGTGLREQY
TRBJ1-1 TRBV28 ASSLLQETEAF
TRBJ1-2 TRBV20-1 SARTDRGYT
TRBJ2-1 TRBV2 ASSAGVSYNEQF
TRBJ1-2 TRBV27 ASSLQGDRNYGYT
TRBJ2-3 TRBV4-1 ASSIRGQDTQY
TRBJ1-5 TRBV27 ASSLGGQEDQPQH
TRBJ2-7 TRBV4-2 ASSQDLYEQY
TRBJ2-3 TRBV13 ASSPGTSGRKY
TRBJ2-1 TRBV15 ATSRHRGAEQF
TRBJ1-5 TRBV9 ASSVGTNQPQH
TRBJ2-3 TRBV19 ASSIADSLSTDTQY
TRBJ1-2 TRBV6-5 ASSYASNYGYT